The next 20 T cell receptor beta chains were all read from a single sample in a study of shared T cell receptors in the human thymus. Only in-frame clones appear in the TCRdb table, and some are missing; sequencing was by immunoSEQ multiplex PCR. The repertoire holds fewer than 700,000 clones, approximately 88% seen once, with 0.008% to 0.011% in the top ten. This sample was also put to use in a study of human thymus T cells.

Material for sequencing was thymocytes. These receptors were taken from a boy under three years old with a congenital heart defect.

This rearrangement joins TRBV5-1 to TRBJ2-1, with D perhaps TRBD2 (6 bases). Trimming cost V 3 bases and J 9 bases, with 16 bases left between them. The CDR3 sequence is 14 residues long. Germline CDR1 reads SGHRS; CDR2 reads YFSETQ. The DNA of the CDR3 is TGCGCCAGCAGCTGGCTAGCGCCCTCGGGTGAGCAGTTCTTC. The encoded protein is CASSWLAPSGEQFF.

V is TRBV5-6 and J is TRBJ2-7, with TRBD2 identical over 12 bases. The CDR3 consists of 15 residues. Germline CDR1 SGHDT, CDR2 YYEEEE. After removal of 0 bases from V and 4 bases from J, the junction contained 2 bases not matched to a gene. CDR3 residues: CASSLGTSGIYEQYF. In DNA, the CDR3 is TGTGCCAGCAGCTTGGGGACTAGCGGGATTTACGAGCAGTACTTC.

J is TRBJ2-5 and V is TRBV27; possibly TRBD2 for D (5 bases). Trimming took off 3 bases at V and 11 bases at J, with 13 bases between the two ends. This CDR3 spans 12 amino acids. Germline-derived CDR1 and CDR2 are MNHEY and SMNVEV (reference sequence). CDR3 in amino acids: CASSFREGEQYF. For the CDR3, the DNA is TGTGCCAGCAGTTTTCGTGAGGGAGAGCAGTACTTC.

CDR3 DNA sequence: TGTGCCAGCACCGCCGGGACTAGCGGAAATGAGCAGTTCTTC. Its protein product is CASTAGTSGNEQFF. V gene TRBV21-1 combines with J gene TRBJ2-1; the table's D gene call, TRBD2, was not cross checked with the DNA. TRBV21-1 is tagged as a pseudogene. The CDR3 spans 14 residues.

This clone was picked up one time. The J gene is TRBJ2-2, the V gene TRBV6-5, with D tentatively TRBD2 (6 bases). Germline lookup yields CDR1 MNHEY and CDR2 SVGAGI. Trimming took 4 bases from V and 0 from J, leaving 12 bases between them. The CDR3 runs 16 residues. The CDR3 bases are TGTGCCAGCAGTTCCGGACTAACACCGAACACCGGGGAGCTGTTTTTT. It specifies CASSSGLTPNTGELFF.

The rearrangement joins TRBV18 to TRBJ1-5; the D gene is possibly TRBD1 (6 bases). The V gene's germline CDR1 is KGHSH and CDR2 LQKENI. CDR3 length equals 17 residues. V lost 4 bases and J 2 bases, leaving 18 bases between the germline ends. CDR3 DNA sequence: TGTGCCAGCTCACGGTACCCGACAGGCGAAGGCAATCAGCCCCAGCATTTT. Translating it yields CASSRYPTGEGNQPQHF.

The CDR3 bases are TGTGCCAGCACCCCTCTCTCCCCCCTCAGGGCGGGGAGCACAGATACGCAGTATTTT. This gives the protein CASTPLSPLRAGSTDTQYF. The chain employs TRBV7-6 and TRBJ2-3; possible D gene TRBD2, 6 bases. V lost 7 bases and J 0 bases, leaving 26 bases between the germline ends. CDR1 and CDR2 (germline): SGHVS, FNYEAQ. This CDR3 contains 19 residues. The complete variable domain, with remaining parts taken from reference TRBV7-6 and TRBJ2-3, reads GAGVSQSPRYKVTKRGQDVALRCDPISGHVSLYWYRQALGQGPEFLTYFNYEAQQDKSGLPNDRFSAERPEGSISTLTIQRTEQRDSAMYRCASTPLSPLRAGSTDTQYFGPGTRLTVL.

V is TRBV7-9 and J is TRBJ2-3; D uncertain. The CDR3 is made up of 14 amino acids. V was clipped by 1 base and J by 2 bases, with 7 bases between them. The germline CDR1 and CDR2 sequences are SEHNR and FQNEAQ (reference sequence). The CDR3 reads CASSLGLVTDTQYF. The CDR3 DNA follows: TGTGCCAGCAGCTTAGGTCTCGTCACAGATACGCAGTATTTT. The variable domain in full, with the rest retrieved from reference TRBV7-9 and TRBJ2-3, is DTGVSQNPRHKITKRGQNVTFRCDPISEHNRLYWYRQTLGQGPEFLTYFQNEAQLEKSRLLSDRFSAERPKGSFSTLEIQRTEQGDSAMYLCASSLGLVTDTQYFGPGTRLTVL.

This rearrangement joins TRBV6-6 to TRBJ2-7; D call uncertain. V dropped 7 bases and J dropped 3 bases, with 16 bases sitting between them. CDR1 is MNHNY, CDR2 SVGAGI, per germline (reference sequence). The length of the CDR3 is 14 residues. For the CDR3, the DNA is TGTGCCAGCACCAACTGGAGTCATATCTACGAGCAGTACTTC. Its translation is CASTNWSHIYEQYF.

This clone was observed a single time. J is TRBJ2-2 and V is TRBV28; 7 bases fit TRBD2. CDR1 and CDR2 from the germline V gene are MDHEN and SYDVKM. This CDR3 spans 12 amino acids. V was pared by 8 bases and J by 3 bases, with 0 bases of the junction left unmatched. CDR3 protein: CASRGDTGELFF. CDR3 in DNA: TGTGCCAGCCGGGGGGACACCGGGGAGCTGTTTTTT. The variable domain in full, completed from reference TRBV28 and TRBJ2-2, reads DVKVTQSSRYLVKRTGEKVFLECVQDMDHENMFWYRQDPGLGLRLIYFSYDVKMKEKGDIPEGYSVSREKKERFSLILESASTNQTSMYLCASRGDTGELFFGEGSRLTVL.

The V and J genes are TRBV5-1 and TRBJ1-2; TRBD1 matches 7 bases. Germline assignment: CDR1 SGHRS and CDR2 YFSETQ. The CDR3 sequence is 15 residues long. V lost 0 bases, J lost 4 bases, and 6 bases stayed unmatched. The CDR3 here is CASSLDPGQSYGYTF. CDR3 DNA sequence: TGCGCCAGCAGCTTGGACCCGGGACAGAGCTATGGCTACACCTTC.

The chain joins TRBV5-4 to TRBJ2-2; no firm D call. The CDR3 runs to 12 residues. V lost 5 bases to trimming and J lost 3 bases, with 5 bases between them. Germline V gene lookup returns CDR1 SGHNT and CDR2 YYREEE (reference sequence). As DNA, the CDR3 is TGTGCCAGCAGTCGGGACACCGGGGAGCTGTTTTTT. It translates to CASSRDTGELFF.

V is TRBV28 and J is TRBJ1-5; D remains unclear. Germline CDR1 MDHEN, CDR2 SYDVKM. The CDR3 is 12 amino acids. The CDR3 protein is CVTAGPDQPQHF. The CDR3 region has the DNA TGTGTCACCGCTGGGCCGGATCAGCCCCAGCATTTT.

In its sample, this clone was seen a few times. Its ends do not fully match the called genes, so a read error is possible. The chain has TRBV5-8 and TRBJ2-5; no definite D call. The CDR3 length is 15 residues. Germline V gene lookup returns CDR1 SGHTS and CDR2 YDEGEE. CDR3 DNA sequence: TGTGCCAGCAGTTTGGGTGGTCGGTACCAAGAGACCCAGTACTTC. Translated, it gives CASSLGGRYQETQYF. Full variable domain (rest looked up from reference TRBV5-8 and TRBJ2-5): EAGVTQSPTHLIKTRGQQATLRCSPISGHTSVYWYQQALGLGLQFLLWYDEGEERNRGNFPPRFSGRQFPNYSSELNVNALELEDSALYLCASSLGGRYQETQYFGPGTRLLVL.

V and J are TRBV10-2 and TRBJ2-7, with D maybe TRBD2 (6 bases). This CDR3 region has 12 residues. Germline CDR1 is WSHSY and CDR2 is SAAADI. V gave up 10 bases and J gave up 12 bases, with 22 bases separating them. This CDR3 reads CATGDCGGMGYF. The DNA for the CDR3 is TGCGCCACCGGGGATTGCGGAGGGATGGGGTACTTC.

The rearrangement uses TRBV15 and TRBJ2-7; 8 nucleotides agree with TRBD2. Trimming cost V 0 bases and J 2 bases; bases outside gene matches: 9. CDR1 LNHNV and CDR2 YYDKDF come from the germline V gene (reference sequence). This CDR3 comprises 17 residues. The CDR3 loop reads CATSRDLPGGAPYEQYF. The CDR3, as DNA: TGTGCCACCAGCAGAGATCTCCCGGGAGGGGCCCCCTACGAGCAGTACTTC.

This rearrangement joins TRBV4-1 to TRBJ1-5; TRBD1 is a possible D gene (6 bases). CDR1 is MGHRA and CDR2 is YSYEKL in the germline V gene. There are 15 residues in the CDR3. Between the trimmed V and J ends, which lost 0 bases and 7 bases, there was a span of 13 bases. This CDR3 reads CASSQEMGAGQPQHF. The CDR3 nucleotides read TGCGCCAGCAGCCAAGAAATGGGGGCTGGACAGCCCCAGCATTTT.

The gene calls are TRBV7-4 and TRBJ2-3, with 8 bases that match TRBD2. Trimming took 5 bases from V and 5 from J; bases not matched to a gene: 9. The CDR3 covers 15 residues. From germline, CDR1 is SGHVT and CDR2 SQSDAQ. The DNA for the CDR3 is TGTGCCAGCAGCCCTAGCGGGCCGGGGAGAGATACGCAGTATTTT. Translating it yields CASSPSGPGRDTQYF.

The chain has TRBV18 and TRBJ1-5; D gene ambiguous. The CDR3 runs to 15 residues. The V end was cut by 4 bases, the J end by 2 bases, with 12 bases between. Germline V gene data show CDR1 as KGHSH and CDR2 as LQKENI. For the CDR3, the DNA is TGTGCCAGCTCACGGCGGGTAGGAGGCAATCAGCCCCAGCATTTT. Protein: CASSRRVGGNQPQHF. Supplemented by reference TRBV18 and TRBJ1-5, the full variable domain reads NAGVMQNPRHLVRRRGQEARLRCSPMKGHSHVYWYRQLPEEGLKFMVYLQKENIIDESGMPKERFSAEFPKEGPSILRIQQVVRGDSAAYFCASSRRVGGNQPQHFGDGTRLSIL.

V is TRBV11-2 and J is TRBJ2-7; D perhaps matches TRBD2 (6 bases). V was clipped by 3 bases and J by 0 bases, with 15 bases between them. The CDR3 runs to 16 residues. The germline CDR1 and CDR2 sequences are SGHAT and FQNNGV. In DNA form, the CDR3 reads TGTGCCAGCAGCTTCCCCGGGACTCGAAGCTCCTACGAGCAGTACTTC. It is translated as CASSFPGTRSSYEQYF.